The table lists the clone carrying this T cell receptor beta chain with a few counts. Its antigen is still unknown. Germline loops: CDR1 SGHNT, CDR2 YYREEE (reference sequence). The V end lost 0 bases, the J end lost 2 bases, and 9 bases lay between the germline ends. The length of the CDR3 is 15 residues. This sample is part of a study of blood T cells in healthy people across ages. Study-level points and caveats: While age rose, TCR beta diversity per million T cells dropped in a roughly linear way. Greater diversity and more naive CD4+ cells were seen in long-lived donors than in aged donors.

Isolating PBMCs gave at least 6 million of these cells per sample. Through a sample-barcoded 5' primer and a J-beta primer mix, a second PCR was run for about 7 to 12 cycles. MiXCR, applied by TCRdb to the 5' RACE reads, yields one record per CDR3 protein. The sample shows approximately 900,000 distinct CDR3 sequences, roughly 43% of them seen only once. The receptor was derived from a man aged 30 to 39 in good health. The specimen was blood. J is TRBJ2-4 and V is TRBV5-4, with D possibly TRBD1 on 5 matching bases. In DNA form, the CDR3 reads TGTGCCAGCAGCTTGGACAGGTCTACCAAAAACATTCAGTACTTC. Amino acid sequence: CASSLDRSTKNIQYF. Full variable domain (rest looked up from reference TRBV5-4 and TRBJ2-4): ETGVTQSPTHLIKTRGQQVTLRCSSQSGHNTVSWYQQALGQGPQFIFQYYREEENGRGNFPPRFSGLQFPNYSSELNVNALELDDSALYLCASSLDRSTKNIQYFGAGTRLSVL.